Listed below are T cell receptor beta chains from one sample, sequenced in a study of T cell responses to AZD1222 COVID-19 vaccine. TCRdb keeps only in-frame clones here, not all; method: immunoSEQ multiplex PCR. The sample consists of roughly 120,000 clones, about 92% of them appearing once. Sequencing was performed on peripheral blood, taken on day 0 of AZD1222 vaccination. The receptors were gathered from an adult in good health. The conserved cysteine and the conserved F or W are not part of the CDR3 here. D genes are given only for firm matches.

J gene,V gene,D gene,CDR3 protein
TRBJ2-1,TRBV5-1,TRBD2,ASSLLLAGKNGQF
TRBJ1-5,TRBV21-1,.,ASSKVPGLPGQGANSYSNQPQH
TRBJ2-2,TRBV5-1,.,ASSLGDFANTGELF
TRBJ2-3,TRBV27,.,ASSLNTDTQY
TRBJ1-6,TRBV27,TRBD1,ASRSTGHLYNSPLH
TRBJ2-1,TRBV4-1,.,ASSQGLRGNEQF
TRBJ2-7,TRBV27,TRBD2,ASSSGLAGGGEQY
TRBJ1-2,TRBV20-1,.,SASASGQQNYGYT
TRBJ1-5,TRBV5-6,TRBD1,ASSLGTGDQPQH
TRBJ2-1,TRBV9,.,ASSVTDSAYNEQF
TRBJ1-1,TRBV28,.,ASSLQGWGTEAF
TRBJ2-5,TRBV7-2,TRBD2,ASSLENRAGGQETQY
TRBJ1-1,TRBV3-1/TRBV3-2,.,ASSLRTGRLNTEAF
TRBJ2-1,TRBV9,TRBD1,ASSVSGTGTNEQF
TRBJ2-7,TRBV7-2,.,ASSAGSEQY
TRBJ2-2,TRBV11-2,.,ASSRRDRGETGELF
TRBJ2-1,TRBV12-3/TRBV12-4,.,ASSLELANEQF
TRBJ2-1,TRBV29-1,.,SVVLGREYNEQF
TRBJ1-1,TRBV4-1,.,ASSFRGPTEAF
TRBJ2-1,TRBV9,TRBD1,ASSVSGQGYNEQF
TRBJ1-5,TRBV10-2,TRBD1,ASSDTGEQPQH
TRBJ2-7,TRBV25-1,TRBD1,ASGTGSYEQY
TRBJ2-7,TRBV6-5,.,ASRPSGRPEQY
TRBJ2-5,TRBV18,.,ASSQSGKETQY
TRBJ1-5,TRBV28,.,ASSLAGLGNQPQH
TRBJ2-7,TRBV21-1,.,ASSKEGQGHEQY
TRBJ2-5,TRBV9,TRBD1,ASSRGTGSKETQY
TRBJ2-1,TRBV5-1,TRBD1,ASSLEAGGNEQF
TRBJ2-1,TRBV18,TRBD2,ASHLNRGGTNEQF
TRBJ1-2,TRBV14,.,ASSPTGDGYT
TRBJ2-2,TRBV19,.,ASMKSTVNTGELF
TRBJ2-1,TRBV4-1,TRBD2,ASSHKLAAEQF
TRBJ1-4,TRBV28,.,ASSEATNEKLF
TRBJ2-1,TRBV2,TRBD2,ASRDSPRPFHVAGGQGEQF
TRBJ1-2,TRBV12-3/TRBV12-4,.,ASSPGFYYGYT
TRBJ2-7,TRBV28,.,ASTQRGAYEQY
TRBJ1-4,TRBV28,TRBD1,ASSSPTGGGLTNEKLF
TRBJ1-2,TRBV7-9,.,ASSLVGREYGYT
TRBJ1-2,TRBV12-3/TRBV12-4,TRBD1,ASSRDRGYGYT
TRBJ1-2,TRBV30,TRBD1,AWDRGQIDGYT
TRBJ2-7,TRBV28,TRBD2,ASSSLAGVNEQY
TRBJ1-2,TRBV7-9,.,ASAGRGRNYGYT
TRBJ2-7,TRBV19,TRBD1,ASSPTGQGLNEQY
TRBJ2-2,TRBV5-5,.,ASSPREGRSGELF
TRBJ1-3,TRBV29-1,.,SVEALHSGNTIY
TRBJ1-1,TRBV18,.,ASSLHENTEAF
TRBJ2-7,TRBV6-5,.,ASSYDVGSYEQY
TRBJ2-6,TRBV4-3,.,ASSQEAGTGANVLT
TRBJ1-4,TRBV29-1,.,SVAGRGGEKLF
TRBJ1-1,TRBV6-1,TRBD1,ASREYYQGVRRTEAF
TRBJ1-6,TRBV15,.,ATSRTRTLPQGAPLH
TRBJ2-7,TRBV3-1/TRBV3-2,.,ASSQFVREGGSYEQY